This passage covers 4 T cell receptor beta chains from one sample sequenced in a study of T cell responses to AZD1222 COVID-19 vaccine. This table comes from immunoSEQ multiplex PCR, and its TCRdb copy is limited to in-frame clones, with some not included. The sample comprises 100,000 to 150,000 clones, roughly 89% of which are singletons, and 11% rests with the top ten. The sequences come from peripheral blood, collected on day 0 of MenACWY control vaccination. Receptors originate from an adult in good health.

The chain has TRBV27 and TRBJ1-4, with D uncertain. Germline V gene lookup returns CDR1 MNHEY and CDR2 SMNVEV (reference sequence). The CDR3 is 14 amino acids. Trimming cost V 6 bases and J 7 bases, with 15 bases left between them. CDR3 amino acids: CASRQVGGVEKLFF. CDR3 DNA sequence: TGTGCCAGCAGGCAGGTGGGCGGCGTTGAAAAACTGTTTTTT.

This chain uses TRBV7-9 with TRBJ2-7; TRBD1 agrees at 9 bases. CDR3 length: 12 residues. Losses at the gene ends were 5 bases for V and 6 bases for J; bases not matched to a gene: 2. CDR1 and CDR2 from the germline V gene are SEHNR and FQNEAQ (reference sequence). CDR3 amino acids: CASSRQGGEQYF. The CDR3 DNA follows: TGTGCCAGCAGCCGACAGGGGGGCGAGCAGTACTTC.

This chain's CDR3 is CASYPGHYSNQPQHF. The CDR3 bases are TGTGCCAGTTACCCGGGCCATTATAGCAATCAGCCCCAGCATTTT. The chain employs TRBV19 and TRBJ1-5; D remains unclear. The V gene lost 8 bases and the J gene lost 0 bases, with 14 bases spanning the gap. CDR1 and CDR2 (germline): LNHDA, SQIVND (reference sequence). The CDR3 runs to 15 residues.

The chain recombines TRBV11-2 with TRBJ2-3; no clear D. Germline lookup yields CDR1 SGHAT and CDR2 FQNNGV. The CDR3 is 14 residues long. With 11 bases removed from V and 1 base from J, the gap between germline ends came to 16 bases. DNA for the CDR3: TGTGCCTCCCGGGCGGCTCCCGGCACAGATACGCAGTATTTT. It specifies CASRAAPGTDTQYF.